The present TCR beta chain was sequenced within a study of blood T cell repertoires in COVID-19. CDR3 length: 15 amino acids. Germline CDR1 and CDR2: SNHLY and FYNNEI. V shed 2 bases and J shed 5 bases, with 10 bases lying between them. TCRdb's copy holds only in-frame clones and misses some; the assay was immunoSEQ multiplex PCR. The table has 70,000 or so clones, under 90% seen once. V gene TRBV2 combines with J gene TRBJ1-6; a possible D gene is TRBD1 (6 bases). The clonotype comes from a man aged 70 or older with active or convalescent COVID-19. Sequencing was done on a sample of peripheral blood. CDR3 sequence: CASSEQGHNNSPLHF. The DNA for the CDR3 is TGTGCCAGCAGTGAACAGGGGCACAATAATTCACCCCTCCACTTT.